This passage covers 32 T cell receptor beta chains from one sample sequenced in a study of post-analysis software for immune sequencing data. Study results and limitations: Higher frequency in patients than in controls was seen for about five TRBV segments, with TRBV5-6, TRBV5-1 and TRBV20-1 among them.

These receptors are not linked to any known antigen. The library was made from cDNA and included unique molecular identifiers. TCRdb re-analysed the PCR reads in MiXCR, keeping a single row per CDR3 protein. The sample contains hundreds of thousands of distinct CDR3 sequences, 35% to 45% of which appear only once. The material sequenced was blood. The receptors were sampled from a girl aged 10 to 17 with multiple sclerosis.

The rearrangement joins TRBV10-3 to TRBJ2-1, with 9 bases identical to TRBD2. V lost 8 bases and J lost 5; bases outside the gene matches: 13. Looked up from germline, CDR1 is ENHRY and CDR2 is SYGVKD. The CDR3 extends over 16 amino acids. CDR3 sequence reads: CAIRLSLAGQNNEQFF. The CDR3 nucleotides are TGTGCCATCCGTCTATCCCTAGCGGGGCAGAACAATGAGCAGTTCTTC.

This clonotype showed up just a few times. The chain's CDR3 is CASSPMGPYNSPLHF. The CDR3 DNA reads TGCGCCAGCAGCCCAATGGGGCCTTATAATTCACCCCTCCACTTT. The rearrangement joins TRBV5-1 to TRBJ1-6, with D possibly matching TRBD1 (5 bases). The CDR3 totals 15 residues. The germline V gene encodes CDR1 SGHRS and CDR2 YFSETQ. V was shortened by 4 bases and J by 4 bases, with 12 bases between the two germline ends.

This clonotype was counted many times. The chain employs TRBV6-5 and TRBJ2-1; D may match TRBD1 or TRBD2 (6 bases each). This CDR3 comprises 14 residues. CDR1 and CDR2 (germline): MNHEY, SVGAGI. Trimming cost V 6 bases and J 6 bases, with 15 bases left between them. The CDR3 region has the DNA TGTGCCAGCAGCCAGTCGGGGGCAGGCAATGAGCAGTTCTTC. Its translation: CASSQSGAGNEQFF.

This clonotype occurred a few times. The V gene is TRBV7-9, the J gene TRBJ1-2; a weak D match, TRBD1 (5 bases). V was trimmed by 4 bases and J by 8 bases, leaving 17 bases between them. The CDR3 is 14 residues long. The germline V gene has CDR1 SEHNR and CDR2 FQNEAQ (reference sequence). The CDR3 sequence: CASSSPGSGRGYTF. CDR3 coding DNA: TGTGCCAGCAGCTCCCCAGGGTCAGGACGGGGCTACACCTTC.

There are a few counts of this clonotype. The genes are TRBV24-1 and TRBJ2-3; D may be TRBD2 (5 bases). The germline CDR1 and CDR2 sequences are KGHDR and SFDVKD. The CDR3 is 14 residues long. V was pared by 4 bases and J by 2 bases, with 9 bases between. In nucleotides, the CDR3 is TGTGCCACCAGTGAATGGGAGAACACAGATACGCAGTATTTT. Protein sequence: CATSEWENTDTQYF.

With regard to this clonotype: With a much larger clone just one base away, this may be a read error. The chain links TRBV6-1 to TRBJ2-1, with a possible D match to TRBD2 (5 bases). CDR1 and CDR2 from the germline V gene are MNHNS and SASEGT. The CDR3 loop spans 9 amino acids. The CDR3 spells CGLGETQFF. The DNA for the CDR3 is TGCGGCCTTGGGGAGACCCAGTTCTTC.

There are many counts of this clonotype. The rearrangement uses TRBV9 and TRBJ1-6; D possibly corresponds to TRBD1 (6 bases). Germline V gene data show CDR1 as SGDLS and CDR2 as YYNGEE. V was clipped by 0 bases and J by 7 bases, with 11 bases between them. The CDR3 totals 15 residues. The DNA of the CDR3 is TGTGCCAGCAGCGTAGGGGCAGGGGACAATTCACCCCTCCACTTT. Amino acids: CASSVGAGDNSPLHF. The variable domain in full, completed from reference TRBV9 and TRBJ1-6, reads DSGVTQTPKHLITATGQRVTLRCSPRSGDLSVYWYQQSLDQGLQFLIQYYNGEERAKGNILERFSAQQFPDLHSELNLSSLELGDSALYFCASSVGAGDNSPLHFGNGTRLTVT.

In its sample, this clonotype was seen many times. This chain uses TRBV7-8 with TRBJ2-6; perhaps TRBD2 as D (5 bases). CDR3 length equals 16 residues. The germline V and J ends were trimmed by 1 base and 2 bases, with 9 bases remaining between them. Germline V gene lookup returns CDR1 SGHVS and CDR2 FQNEAQ. The CDR3 DNA reads TGTGCCAGCAGCTTAGTCGGGGTAGCTGGGGCCAACGTCCTGACTTTC. It yields the protein CASSLVGVAGANVLTF.

This rearrangement joins TRBV3-1 to TRBJ1-2, with TRBD1 matching 7 bases. Losses at the gene ends were 4 bases for V and 0 bases for J; bases not matched to a gene: 11. CDR3 length: 17 amino acids. Germline V gene lookup returns CDR1 LGHDT and CDR2 YNNKEL (reference sequence). The CDR3 region is CASSRRQGTVANYGYTF. Here the CDR3 DNA reads TGTGCCAGCAGCCGAAGACAGGGTACGGTAGCTAACTATGGCTACACCTTC. The entire variable domain, with the rest obtained from reference TRBV3-1 and TRBJ1-2, is as follows: DTAVSQTPKYLVTQMGNDKSIKCEQNLGHDTMYWYKQDSKKFLKIMFSYNNKELIINETVPNRFSPKSPDKAHLNLHINSLELGDSAVYFCASSRRQGTVANYGYTFGSGTRLTVV.

In this sample, this clonotype turned up many times. The chain links TRBV3-1 to TRBJ2-1; 10 bases align to TRBD2. Germline-derived CDR1 and CDR2 are LGHDT and YNNKEL (reference sequence). The CDR3 extends over 13 amino acids. V lost 1 base, J lost 9 bases, and 0 bases stayed unmatched. The CDR3 region has the DNA TGTGCCAGCAGCCAAGGACTAGCGGGTGAGCAGTTCTTC. Translating it yields CASSQGLAGEQFF.

At least ten counts were recorded for this clonotype. Written as DNA, the CDR3 is TGTGCCAGCAGTTTAGCTCGCAGCTTCTATGGCTACACCTTC. Its translation: CASSLARSFYGYTF. V and J are TRBV12-3 or TRBV12-4 and TRBJ1-2; D is ambiguous. The ends were cut back, 0 bases at V and 4 bases at J, with 9 bases in the middle. The CDR3 has 14 amino acids.

Points on this clonotype: This may arise from a read error, as a much more abundant clone is one base away. Since the CDR3 does not end with the conserved phenylalanine or tryptophan, this likely comes from a read error. This chain joins TRBV6-1 and TRBJ1-4, with D maybe TRBD1 (5 bases). Germline V gene lookup returns CDR1 MNHNS and CDR2 SASEGT. Trimming cost V 8 bases and J 4 bases, with 11 bases left between them. The CDR3 has 13 amino acids. The CDR3 loop is CASLGLSNEKLFV. CDR3 DNA: TGTGCCAGCCTGGGACTGAGTAATGAAAAACTGTTTGTT.

About this clonotype: A read error is possible here, since a much larger clone lies one base away. V usage is TRBV6-6 and J usage is TRBJ1-5, with unresolved D. The CDR3 covers 15 residues. Germline-derived CDR1 and CDR2 are MNHNY and SVGAGI (reference sequence). CDR3 coding DNA: TGTGCCAGCAGTGCCCTTGAGGTCAATAATCGGCCCCAGCATTTT. This codes for CASSALEVNNRPQHF.

This clonotype was picked up many times. The gene calls are TRBV19 and TRBJ2-1; D may be TRBD2 (6 bases). Between the trimmed V and J ends, which lost 5 bases and 9 bases, there was a span of 11 bases. CDR1 and CDR2 from the germline V gene are LNHDA and SQIVND (reference sequence). The CDR3 extends over 12 amino acids. This CDR3 reads CASSGLEGEQFF. For the CDR3, the DNA is TGTGCCAGTAGTGGGTTGGAGGGTGAGCAGTTCTTC.

There are a few counts of this clonotype. V gene TRBV7-9 combines with J gene TRBJ1-6; a weak D match, TRBD1 (5 bases). Trimming left V 6 bases short and J 14 bases short, with 17 bases between. Germline loops: CDR1 SEHNR, CDR2 FQNEAQ (reference sequence). The CDR3 consists of 13 residues. The CDR3 reads CASRSLTTGTLHF. The CDR3 nucleotides read TGTGCCAGCAGATCCTTGACCACAGGAACCCTCCACTTT. Full variable domain (missing parts from reference TRBV7-9 and TRBJ1-6): DTGVSQNPRHKITKRGQNVTFRCDPISEHNRLYWYRQTLGQGPEFLTYFQNEAQLEKSRLLSDRFSAERPKGSFSTLEIQRTEQGDSAMYLCASRSLTTGTLHFGNGTRLTVT.

This clonotype was seen repeatedly, ten times or more. This chain joins TRBV6-5 and TRBJ1-2; a possible D gene is TRBD1 (5 bases). V lost 3 bases and J lost 5, with 13 bases in between. The CDR3 is 14 amino acids. Germline V gives CDR1 MNHEY, CDR2 SVGAGI. The DNA for the CDR3 is TGTGCCAGCAGTTATGGGCCAGGGCGGTATGGCTACACCTTC. It codes for CASSYGPGRYGYTF.

This clonotype was observed many times. The V call is TRBV10-3, the J call TRBJ1-5; D is undetermined. The CDR3 is 15 residues long. Trimming removed 3 bases from V and 3 bases from J, with 12 bases in between. Germline CDR1 and CDR2: ENHRY and SYGVKD. CDR3 region: CAISDPGRYNQPQHF. CDR3 DNA: TGTGCCATCAGTGACCCTGGGAGGTACAATCAGCCCCAGCATTTT.

This clonotype was seen only once. This may arise from a read error, as a much more abundant clone is one base away. J is TRBJ2-1 and V is TRBV4-1; D not resolved. The V gene's germline CDR1 is MGHRA and CDR2 YSYEKL. V lost 0 bases, J lost 13 bases, and 25 bases lay in between. The CDR3 is made up of 17 amino acids. CDR3 bases: TGCGCCAGCAGCCAAGATTTTCAGCGCGTTTTGACGGAGACCCAGTTCTTC. Translated: CASSQDFQRVLTETQFF.

The chain recombines TRBV5-6 with TRBJ2-1; 8 bases agree with TRBD2. CDR1 and CDR2 (germline): SGHDT, YYEEEE. V shed 0 bases, J shed 4 bases, and the junction held 9 bases outside the gene matches. The CDR3 runs 17 residues. Written as DNA, the CDR3 is TGTGCCAGCAGCTTGGGATCCAGCGGGGGCGCTTACAATGAGCAGTTCTTC. The encoded protein is CASSLGSSGGAYNEQFF.

This clonotype turned up a few times. This chain links TRBV27 with TRBJ2-7; TRBD2 matches at 8 bases. J gave up 4 bases and V 8 bases, and 10 bases lay outside the gene matches. CDR1 MNHEY and CDR2 SMNVEV come from the germline V gene (reference sequence). This CDR3 is 14 amino acids long. CDR3 sequence reads: CASSTRGRLYEQYF. CDR3 sequence (DNA): TGTGCCAGCTCAACCCGCGGGAGGTTATACGAGCAGTACTTC.

In its sample, this clonotype was seen a few times. The junction differs from germline at one of its ends, possibly a read error. This sequence joins TRBV2 and TRBJ2-1, with D uncertain. The CDR3 spans 13 residues. Germline loops: CDR1 SNHLY, CDR2 FYNNEI. The CDR3: CSSSVNSYNEQFF. The CDR3 nucleotides read TGTTCCAGCAGTGTAAACAGCTACAATGAGCAGTTCTTC.

The table lists this clonotype with many counts. This chain uses TRBV15 with TRBJ1-5, with D possibly TRBD1 on 5 matching bases. The CDR3 covers 16 residues. Trimming took 1 base from V and 2 from J, leaving 12 bases between them. CDR1 LNHNV and CDR2 YYDKDF come from the germline V gene (reference sequence). As DNA, the CDR3 is TGTGCCACCAGCAGAGGAGGGGCAGAAGGCAATCAGCCCCAGCATTTT. Translation gives CATSRGGAEGNQPQHF. Drawing the rest from reference TRBV15 and TRBJ1-5, the complete variable domain is DAMVIQNPRYQVTQFGKPVTLSCSQTLNHNVMYWYQQKSSQAPKLLFHYYDKDFNNEADTPDNFQSRRPNTSFCFLDIRSPGLGDTAMYLCATSRGGAEGNQPQHFGDGTRLSIL.

This clonotype was detected once. This chain joins TRBV7-4 and TRBJ2-1, with TRBD1 matching 9 bases. Germline V gene lookup returns CDR1 SGHVT and CDR2 SQSDAQ. Germline trimming cut 4 bases from V and 9 bases from J; bases unmatched to any gene: 10. The CDR3 is 15 residues long. CDR3 amino acids: CASSSRQGERSEQFF. CDR3 DNA sequence: TGTGCCAGCAGCTCCCGACAGGGGGAGAGGAGTGAGCAGTTCTTC.

The rearrangement links TRBV6-5 to TRBJ2-1; TRBD2 aligns across 9 bases. Germline V gene lookup returns CDR1 MNHEY and CDR2 SVGAGI. Trimming took 8 bases from V and 9 from J; bases not matched to a gene: 14. The CDR3 contains 15 residues. This CDR3 reads CASRGAGGAEGEQFF. DNA of the CDR3: TGTGCCAGCCGTGGAGCGGGAGGAGCGGAGGGTGAGCAGTTCTTC.

The V call is TRBV20-1, the J call TRBJ2-5; 7 nucleotides match TRBD2. V was pared by 3 bases and J by 7 bases, with 11 bases of the junction left unmatched. Per the germline V gene, CDR1 is DFQATT and CDR2 is SNEGSKA (reference sequence). The CDR3 has 14 amino acids. The CDR3 region is CSASLAGAQRTQYF. CDR3 nucleotides: TGCAGTGCTAGTTTGGCGGGAGCCCAGAGGACCCAGTACTTC.

This clonotype was seen repeatedly, ten times or more. This sequence joins TRBV7-9 and TRBJ2-5, with 14 bases that match TRBD2. CDR1 SEHNR and CDR2 FQNEAQ come from the germline V gene (reference sequence). Germline trimming cut 5 bases from V and 5 bases from J; bases unmatched to any gene: 1. The CDR3 loop spans 14 amino acids. For the CDR3, the DNA is TGTGCCAGCAGCCGGACTAGCGGGGGGGAGACCCAGTACTTC. Translated, it gives CASSRTSGGETQYF.

About this clonotype: Mismatch with germline at one junction end may stem from a read error. The chain employs TRBV15 and TRBJ2-5; perhaps TRBD2 as D (8 bases). There are 14 residues in the CDR3. Per germline, CDR1 LNHNV and CDR2 YYDKDF (reference sequence). The CDR3 protein is CVTSRGTSWETQYF. In DNA form, the CDR3 reads TGTGTCACCAGCAGGGGGACTAGTTGGGAGACCCAGTACTTC.

In the case of this clonotype: Given a much more abundant clone one base away, this may be a read error. J is TRBJ2-1 and V is TRBV20-1, with 12 bases aligning to TRBD1. Trimming took 6 bases from V and 9 from J; bases not matched to a gene: 9. The germline V gene has CDR1 DFQATT and CDR2 SNEGSKA (reference sequence). CDR3 size: 14 residues. The CDR3 nucleotides are TGCAGTGCCCCGGGACAGGGGGCGCGGAGTGAGCAGTTCTTC. Amino acids: CSAPGQGARSEQFF.

There are many counts of this clonotype. This rearrangement joins TRBV7-3 to TRBJ2-3; 8 nucleotides agree with TRBD2. This CDR3 region has 17 residues. Per the germline V gene, CDR1 is SGHTA and CDR2 is FQGTGA. V shed 5 bases, J shed 1 base, and the junction held 11 bases outside the gene matches. The CDR3 loop reads CASSAPSGGRGTDTQYF. The CDR3 DNA reads as TGTGCCAGCAGCGCCCCCTCGGGGGGGCGCGGCACAGATACGCAGTATTTT.

The rearrangement joins TRBV28 to TRBJ2-6; TRBD1 agrees at 10 bases. The CDR3 loop spans 15 amino acids. Germline V gene lookup returns CDR1 MDHEN and CDR2 SYDVKM. V trimming: 3 bases; J trimming: 12 bases; junction bases outside the gene matches: 8. The CDR3 nucleotides read TGTGCCAGCAGTTTTGGGGGGACAGGGGTAGTCGTCCTGACTTTC. It encodes CASSFGGTGVVVLTF. Combining the CDR3 with reference TRBV28 and TRBJ2-6 gives the whole variable domain DVKVTQSSRYLVKRTGEKVFLECVQDMDHENMFWYRQDPGLGLRLIYFSYDVKMKEKGDIPEGYSVSREKKERFSLILESASTNQTSMYLCASSFGGTGVVVLTFGAGSRLTVL.

This clonotype was seen at least ten times. J is TRBJ2-1 and V is TRBV9; D call uncertain. This CDR3 region has 13 residues. The V and J ends lost 0 bases and 6 bases respectively, with 7 bases between them. Germline values: CDR1 SGDLS, CDR2 YYNGEE. The CDR3, as DNA: TGTGCCAGCAGCGTAGATATCAGCAATGAGCAGTTCTTC. Translated: CASSVDISNEQFF.

The table lists this clonotype with many counts. The gene calls are TRBV5-6 and TRBJ2-5, with a weak D call TRBD2 (7 bases). The CDR3 has 17 residues. Trimming shortened V by 5 bases and J by 2 bases, and 22 bases separated the two germline ends. The V gene's germline CDR1 is SGHDT and CDR2 YYEEEE. The CDR3 loop reads CASSTHLGGGPQETQYF. Written as DNA, the CDR3 is TGTGCCAGCAGTACCCACCTGGGAGGGGGACCTCAAGAGACCCAGTACTTC.